This TCR beta chain was identified in a study of cytomegalovirus exposure and HLA in healthy donors. Study results and caveats: The only immune exposure information that was available was CMV serostatus. Presence/absence analyses assumed roughly uniform sequencing depth across donors.

This CDR3 is built from 13 residues. Between the trimmed V and J ends, which lost 1 base and 6 bases, there was a span of 11 bases. Germline V lookup: CDR1 SGHRS, CDR2 YFSETQ. It was with 60 Vbeta and 13 Jbeta primers that the PCR ran. The data were produced by immunoSEQ multiplex PCR, yet TCRdb's version contains in-frame clones alone and is incomplete. The sample consists of fewer than 130,000 clones, about three quarters of them appearing once. Remarks on this clone: Its cognate antigen is unknown.

This receptor was taken from a woman in her sixties in good health and CMV-seropositive. The source material was PBMCs. The chain employs TRBV5-1 and TRBJ2-7; D remains unclear. CDR3 in amino acids: CASSLTPSSEQYF. The CDR3 DNA reads TGCGCCAGCAGCTTGACCCCGAGCTCCGAGCAGTACTTC.